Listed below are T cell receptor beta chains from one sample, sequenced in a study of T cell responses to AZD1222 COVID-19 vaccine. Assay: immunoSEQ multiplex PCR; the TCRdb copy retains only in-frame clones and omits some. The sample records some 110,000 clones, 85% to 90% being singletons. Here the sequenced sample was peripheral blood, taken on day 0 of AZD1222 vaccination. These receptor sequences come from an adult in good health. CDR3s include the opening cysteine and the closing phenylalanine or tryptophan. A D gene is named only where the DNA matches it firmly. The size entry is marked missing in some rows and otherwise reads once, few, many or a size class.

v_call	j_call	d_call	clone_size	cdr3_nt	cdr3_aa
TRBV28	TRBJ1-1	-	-	TGTGCCAGCAGTTTAGGGGGTTACGGTAACACTGAAGCTTTCTTT	CASSLGGYGNTEAFF
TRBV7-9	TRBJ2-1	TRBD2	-	TGTGCCAGCAGCTCCAGGACTAGCGGGAGGGCGGGGAATGAGCAGTTCTTC	CASSSRTSGRAGNEQFF
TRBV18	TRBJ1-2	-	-	TGTGCCAGCTCACCACCGGGCTCTCTCCACTATGGCTACACCTTC	CASSPPGSLHYGYTF
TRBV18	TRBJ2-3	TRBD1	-	TGTGCCAGCTCACCGGGGACAGGGCGCACAGATACGCAGTATTTT	CASSPGTGRTDTQYF
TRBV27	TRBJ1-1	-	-	TGTGCCAGCAGTATGACAGTTTGGAACACTGAAGCTTTCTTT	CASSMTVWNTEAFF
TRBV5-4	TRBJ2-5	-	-	TGTGCCAGCAGCTTTACCGGGGGCTCTCAAGAGACCCAGTACTTC	CASSFTGGSQETQYF
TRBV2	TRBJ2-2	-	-	TGTGCCAGCAGGACGAAGCAGGGGCCCGGGGAGCTGTTTTTT	CASRTKQGPGELFF
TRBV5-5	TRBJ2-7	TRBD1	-	TGTGCCAGCAGCGGGACAGGGAGCCCCTACGAGCAGTACTTC	CASSGTGSPYEQYF
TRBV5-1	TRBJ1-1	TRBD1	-	TGCGCCAGCAGCTCCGATGGACAGGGAAACACTGAAGCTTTCTTT	CASSSDGQGNTEAFF
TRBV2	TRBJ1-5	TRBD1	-	TGTGCCAGCAGTTCGACAGGGGGCAGCCGGCAGCCCCAGCATTTT	CASSSTGGSRQPQHF
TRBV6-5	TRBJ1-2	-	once	TGTGCCAGCAGAGGGCCTAACTATGGCTACACCTTC	CASRGPNYGYTF
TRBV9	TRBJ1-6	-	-	TGTGCCGCGGCCCGAGGGTATAATTCACCCCTCCACTTT	CAAARGYNSPLHF
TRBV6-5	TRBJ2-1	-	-	TGTGCCAGCAGTAGCAGTTTGTTTCGGTTCTTC	CASSSSLFRFF
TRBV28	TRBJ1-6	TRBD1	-	TGTGCCAGCTGTCAGGGGGGAACTTCACCCCTCCACTTT	CASCQGGTSPLHF
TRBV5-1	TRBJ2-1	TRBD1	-	TGCGCCAGCAGCTGGAGACAGGGGGTTTCCTACAATGAGCAGTTCTTC	CASSWRQGVSYNEQFF
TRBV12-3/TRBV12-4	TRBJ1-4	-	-	TGTGCCAGCAGTTTTGATAATGAAAAACTGTTTTTT	CASSFDNEKLFF
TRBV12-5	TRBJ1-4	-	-	TGTGCTAGTGGAATGACGGGAACTAATGAAAAACTGTTTTTT	CASGMTGTNEKLFF
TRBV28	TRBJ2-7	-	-	TGTGCCAGCAGTTCACCCTTCGAAGGCACCTACGAGCAGTACTTC	CASSSPFEGTYEQYF
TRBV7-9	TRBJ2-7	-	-	TGTGCCAGCAGCCATGGACGTGGAGGGAGATACGAGCAGTACTTC	CASSHGRGGRYEQYF
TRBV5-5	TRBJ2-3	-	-	TGTGCCAGCAGCTTCGGGACTAGCACAGATACGCAGTATTTT	CASSFGTSTDTQYF
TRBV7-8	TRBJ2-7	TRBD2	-	TGTGCCAGCAGCTCAGGACTAGCGGGATCCTACGAGCAGTACTTC	CASSSGLAGSYEQYF
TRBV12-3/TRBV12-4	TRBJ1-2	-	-	TGTGCCAGCAGTCGAGTGGGGGGCTACACCTTC	CASSRVGGYTF
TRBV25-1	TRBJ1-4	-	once	TGTGCCAGCAGTGAAAGGGCTCGAGCTAATGAAAAACTGTTTTTT	CASSERARANEKLFF
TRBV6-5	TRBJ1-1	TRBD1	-	TGTGCCAGCAGCCTTCAACCGGACAGGGCCATTGAAGCTTTCTTT	CASSLQPDRAIEAFF
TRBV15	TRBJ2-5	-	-	TGTGCCACCAGCGGAGTACCCTCCCCTCAAGAGACCCAGTACTTC	CATSGVPSPQETQYF
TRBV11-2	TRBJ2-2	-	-	TGTGCCAGCAGTTACACCGCCGGGGTTTTCACCGGGGAGCTGTTTTTT	CASSYTAGVFTGELFF
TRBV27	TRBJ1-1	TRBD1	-	TGTGCCAGCAAATCGGGACAGTCGGTAGGGGCTTTCTTT	CASKSGQSVGAFF
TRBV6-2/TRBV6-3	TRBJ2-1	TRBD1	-	TGTGCCAGCAGTTATTCCAGACAGGGCAATGAGCAGTTCTTC	CASSYSRQGNEQFF
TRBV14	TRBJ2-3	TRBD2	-	TGTGCCAGCTCAAATGCGGGAGGGACAGATACGCAGTATTTT	CASSNAGGTDTQYF
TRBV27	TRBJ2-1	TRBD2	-	TGTGCCAGCAGTGGGGCGGGGGGGAGCTCCTACAATGAGCAGTTCTTC	CASSGAGGSSYNEQFF
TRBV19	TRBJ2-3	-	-	TGTGCCAGTAGTCCGGGACGGACGTCAACGGGCACAGATACGCAGTATTTT	CASSPGRTSTGTDTQYF
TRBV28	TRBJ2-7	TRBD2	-	TGTGCCAGCAGTGAGTGGAGGTTAAGCGGGAGATACGAGCAGTACTTC	CASSEWRLSGRYEQYF
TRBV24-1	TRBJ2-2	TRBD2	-	TGTGCCACCAGTGCCTCACTAGCGGGAGTTAGTACCGGGGAGCTGTTTTTT	CATSASLAGVSTGELFF
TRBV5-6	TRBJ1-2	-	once	TGTGCCAGCAGCTGGACAAGCCTACGAGTTTCTAACTATGGCTACACCTTC	CASSWTSLRVSNYGYTF
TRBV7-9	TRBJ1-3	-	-	TGTGCCAGCAGCTTACAGGGGAACACCATATATTTT	CASSLQGNTIYF
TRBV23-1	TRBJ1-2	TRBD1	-	TGCGCCAGCAGTCTCACCTCAATTTTTCTAACCGGGACAGGGGTGCGGTACACCTTC	CASSLTSIFLTGTGVRYTF
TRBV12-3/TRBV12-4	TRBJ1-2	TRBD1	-	TGTGCCAGCAGTGGGGACAGTTTCTATGGCTACACCTTC	CASSGDSFYGYTF
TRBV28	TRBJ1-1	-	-	TGTGCCAGCAGTTTACGTGGGCGGGGTAGCACTGAAGCTTTCTTT	CASSLRGRGSTEAFF
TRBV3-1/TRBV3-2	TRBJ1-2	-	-	TGTGCCAGCAGCCAAGACCGGTTGTTTCTAGGGGGTGGCTACACCTTC	CASSQDRLFLGGGYTF
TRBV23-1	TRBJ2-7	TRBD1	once	TGCGCCAGCTGGGGAAGGGACAGCTCCTACGAGCAGTACTTC	CASWGRDSSYEQYF
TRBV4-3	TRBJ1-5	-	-	TGCGCCAGCAGCCAACAAATCGGTAGCAATCAGCCCCAGCATTTT	CASSQQIGSNQPQHF
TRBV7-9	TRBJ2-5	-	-	TGTGCCAGCAGCTTCAGGGGCGGGGAGACCCAGTACTTC	CASSFRGGETQYF
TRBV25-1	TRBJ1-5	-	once	TGTGCCAGCAGTGAAGCAGCTTCCAGGGATCAGCCCCAGCATTTT	CASSEAASRDQPQHF
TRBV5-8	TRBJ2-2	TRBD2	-	TGTGCCAGCAGCGAGTTACTAGCGGGGGGCATCACCGGGGAGCTGTTTTTT	CASSELLAGGITGELFF
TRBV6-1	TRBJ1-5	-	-	TGTGCCAGCAGTGAAAGGAGGGGGGTCAATCAGCCCCAGCATTTT	CASSERRGVNQPQHF
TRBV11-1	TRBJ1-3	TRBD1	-	TGTGCCAGCAGCCCGGGACAGGGAGAAAACACCATATATTTT	CASSPGQGENTIYF
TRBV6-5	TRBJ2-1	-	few	TGTGCCAGCAGTTCCAACCCCGGGAGTAAGGGCAATGAGCAGTTCTTC	CASSSNPGSKGNEQFF
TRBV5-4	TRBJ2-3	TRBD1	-	TGTGCCAGCATCACCGACAGGGACGGGACGCAGTATTTT	CASITDRDGTQYF